One and the same sample provided the 20 T cell receptor beta chains below, sequenced in a study of CD8+CD57+ T cells in acquired aplastic anemia. Flow cytometry had shown expanded CD8+CD57+ cells in the patients chosen for sequencing. The use of genomic DNA as template underpinned the TCR beta VDJ and CDR3 profiling. A single record per CDR3 protein comes from TCRdb applying MiXCR to the reads. The sample carries under 350,000 distinct CDR3 sequences, 50% to 65% recorded once. Sequencing used sorted CD4+, CD8+, or CD8+CD57+ T cells (not recorded which) from PBMCs. The origin of the receptors is a human donor with aplastic anemia.

This clonotype came up a few times. The chain uses TRBV27 and TRBJ1-1; TRBD1 might be the D (5 bases). CDR1 MNHEY and CDR2 SMNVEV come from the germline V gene (reference sequence). The V end was cut by 0 bases, the J end by 1 base, with 6 bases between. This CDR3 is 14 amino acids long. The DNA for the CDR3 is TGTGCCAGCAGTTTATCCAGGGCGAACACTGAAGCTTTCTTT. Translating it yields CASSLSRANTEAFF.

The genes are TRBV6-4 and TRBJ2-7, with 16 bases that match TRBD2. After removal of 3 bases from V and 4 bases from J, the junction contained 3 bases not matched to a gene. The CDR3 consists of 16 residues. Germline V CDR1 and CDR2: MRHNA, SNTAGT. The CDR3 nucleotides read TGTGCCAGCAGTGAGGGACTAGCGGGGGGGGCGTACGAGCAGTACTTC. Translated: CASSEGLAGGAYEQYF.

The chain is built from TRBV20-1 and TRBJ2-3, with D uncertain. Germline V gene lookup returns CDR1 DFQATT and CDR2 SNEGSKA (reference sequence). V lost 6 bases and J 1 base, leaving 8 bases between the germline ends. The CDR3 has 12 amino acids. The chain's CDR3 is CSAGSRTDTQYF. The CDR3 DNA is TGCAGTGCGGGCAGCCGCACAGATACGCAGTATTTT.

The chain uses TRBV2 and TRBJ2-7; TRBD1 matches 9 bases. The V gene end was trimmed by 5 bases and the J gene end by 3 bases; junction bases not matched to a gene: 5. The CDR3 extends over 14 amino acids. The germline gives CDR1 SNHLY, CDR2 FYNNEI. The CDR3 bases are TGTGCCAGCAGTAGAGGGACAGGGATCTACGAGCAGTACTTC. It specifies CASSRGTGIYEQYF. Supplemented by reference TRBV2 and TRBJ2-7, the full variable domain reads EPEVTQTPSHQVTQMGQEVILRCVPISNHLYFYWYRQILGQKVEFLVSFYNNEISEKSEIFDDQFSVERPDGSNFTLKIRSTKLEDSAMYFCASSRGTGIYEQYFGPGTRLTVT.

This clonotype was counted ten times or more. This chain uses TRBV19 with TRBJ1-5; possible D gene TRBD1, 5 bases. The CDR3 spans 15 residues. V was trimmed by 4 bases and J by 7 bases, leaving 17 bases between them. Germline CDR1 and CDR2: LNHDA and SQIVND (reference sequence). This CDR3 reads CASSTDSGYSQPQHF. CDR3 nucleotide sequence: TGTGCCAGTAGTACCGACAGTGGGTACAGCCAGCCCCAGCATTTT.

The V gene is TRBV7-3, the J gene TRBJ2-5, with D perhaps TRBD2 (6 bases). Germline V gene lookup returns CDR1 SGHTA and CDR2 FQGTGA. Deletions cut 5 bases from V and 3 bases from J, with 13 bases between. The CDR3 length is 14 residues. This CDR3 is CASSLIGGKETQYF. CDR3 nucleotides: TGTGCCAGCAGCCTTATTGGGGGGAAAGAGACCCAGTACTTC.

The chain carries TRBV19 and TRBJ1-4; 8 nucleotides agree with TRBD1. The length of the CDR3 is 16 residues. Germline V gives CDR1 LNHDA, CDR2 SQIVND (reference sequence). After removal of 3 bases from V and 5 bases from J, the junction contained 8 bases not matched to a gene. In DNA form, the CDR3 reads TGTGCCAGTAGTATTAGTCACGGACAGGGAAATGAAAAACTGTTTTTT. Its translation is CASSISHGQGNEKLFF.

In its sample, this clonotype was seen a few times. The chain has TRBV7-9 and TRBJ2-6; either TRBD1 or TRBD2 may supply D (6 bases each). The CDR3 is made up of 18 amino acids. The V gene lost 1 base and the J gene lost 1 base, with 14 bases spanning the gap. Germline values: CDR1 SEHNR, CDR2 FQNEAQ (reference sequence). The CDR3 is CASSLVMGGASGANVLTF. Written as DNA, the CDR3 is TGTGCCAGCAGCTTAGTGATGGGGGGCGCGTCTGGGGCCAACGTCCTGACTTTC.

V usage is TRBV11-2 and J usage is TRBJ2-5; 9 bases match TRBD2. The V gene end was trimmed by 6 bases and the J gene end by 5 bases; junction bases not matched to a gene: 10. The V gene's germline CDR1 is SGHAT and CDR2 FQNNGV. This CDR3 is 15 amino acids long. The CDR3 loop reads CASSFGTSPRETQYF. CDR3 in DNA: TGTGCCAGCAGTTTCGGGACTAGCCCCCGGGAGACCCAGTACTTC.

This chain joins TRBV7-3 and TRBJ2-2; a weak D match, TRBD1 (5 bases). CDR3 size: 14 residues. Trimming stripped 1 base from V and 6 bases from J, with 9 bases between. The germline gives CDR1 SGHTA, CDR2 FQGTGA. The chain's CDR3 is CASSLSRVSGELFF. The CDR3 region has the DNA TGTGCCAGCAGCTTAAGCAGGGTTTCCGGGGAGCTGTTTTTT.

This clonotype was picked up many times. One base away lies a much larger clone, so this may be a sequencing read error. J is TRBJ2-2 and V is TRBV24-1; a possible D gene is TRBD1 (5 bases). Germline-derived CDR1 and CDR2 are KGHDR and SFDVKD. The CDR3 has 14 amino acids. V shed 3 bases and J shed 4 bases, with 8 bases lying between them. CDR3 nucleotides: TGTGCCACCAGTGATCTCCAGGGCACCGGGGAGCTGTTTTTT. Translation: CATSDLQGTGELFF.

The CDR3 loop reads CASSVEFPGELFF. The CDR3 DNA reads as TGTGCCAGCAGCGTAGAGTTCCCCGGGGAGCTGTTTTTT. The V call is TRBV9, the J call TRBJ2-2; D gene uncertain. Trimming stripped 0 bases from V and 6 bases from J, with 6 bases between. This CDR3 comprises 13 residues. Germline V gives CDR1 SGDLS, CDR2 YYNGEE.

This clonotype was counted once. The V and J genes are TRBV9 and TRBJ2-2, with TRBD2 matching 12 bases. This CDR3 contains 15 residues. Trimming at V came to 3 bases and at J to 7 bases, leaving 4 bases not matched to a gene. Looked up from germline, CDR1 is SGDLS and CDR2 is YYNGEE. For the CDR3, the DNA is TGTGCCAGCAGCGGGACTAGCGGGATCGACGGGGAGCTGTTTTTT. This encodes CASSGTSGIDGELFF.

The chain joins TRBV6-5 to TRBJ1-2, with 7 bases matching TRBD1. CDR1 and CDR2 from the germline V gene are MNHEY and SVGAGI. The CDR3 totals 12 residues. Trimming at V came to 8 bases and at J to 8 bases, leaving 8 bases not matched to a gene. CDR3 sequence reads: CASATGIVGYTF. DNA of the CDR3: TGTGCCAGCGCGACAGGGATAGTGGGCTACACCTTC.

V and J are TRBV20-1 and TRBJ2-3; no clear D. Germline-derived CDR1 and CDR2 are DFQATT and SNEGSKA (reference sequence). The CDR3 spans 15 residues. V was trimmed by 3 bases and J by 2 bases, leaving 15 bases between them. The CDR3 here is CSARGGTPITDTQYF. The DNA of the CDR3 is TGCAGTGCTAGGGGCGGAACTCCGATCACAGATACGCAGTATTTT.

This clonotype was detected a few times. The rearrangement joins TRBV7-6 to TRBJ2-5; 10 bases are shared with TRBD1. The CDR3 loop spans 15 amino acids. Germline CDR1 is SGHVS and CDR2 is FNYEAQ. With 5 bases clipped from V and 4 bases from J, the junction kept 7 bases outside the gene matches. For the CDR3, the DNA is TGTGCCAGCAGCGAACCGGGACAGGGGAGAGAGACCCAGTACTTC. Translating it yields CASSEPGQGRETQYF.

This clonotype was recorded many times. The chain carries TRBV6-5 and TRBJ1-6, with D possibly TRBD1 on 5 matching bases. Germline loops: CDR1 MNHEY, CDR2 SVGAGI. Trimming removed 2 bases from V and 6 bases from J, with 11 bases in between. The CDR3 totals 15 residues. The CDR3 spells CASSYGQGFNSPLHF. The CDR3 DNA sequence: TGTGCCAGCAGTTACGGTCAGGGATTTAATTCACCCCTCCACTTT.

This clonotype was recorded once. The gene calls are TRBV19 and TRBJ1-1; D is perhaps TRBD1 (5 bases). The CDR3 has 12 amino acids. The germline gives CDR1 LNHDA, CDR2 SQIVND (reference sequence). V dropped 6 bases and J dropped 11 bases, with 16 bases sitting between them. CDR3 sequence reads: CASSLGGSGAFF. CDR3 nucleotides: TGTGCCAGTAGCCTTGGGGGGAGCGGGGCTTTCTTT.

This clonotype was seen only a few times. The rearrangement links TRBV7-2 to TRBJ1-2; D is unresolved. Trimming took off 1 base at V and 12 bases at J, with 9 bases between the two ends. Germline loops: CDR1 SGHTA, CDR2 FQGNSA. The CDR3 extends over 11 amino acids. The CDR3: CASSLGTHHTF. For the CDR3, the DNA is TGTGCCAGCAGCTTAGGAACCCATCACACCTTC. Using reference TRBV7-2 and TRBJ1-2 for the parts outside the CDR3, the full variable domain is GAGVSQSPSNKVTEKGKDVELRCDPISGHTALYWYRQSLGQGLEFLIYFQGNSAPDKSGLPSDRFSAERTGGSVSTLTIQRTQQEDSAVYLCASSLGTHHTFGSGTRLTVV.

The rearrangement uses TRBV5-1 and TRBJ1-6, with D hard to call. The germline V and J ends were trimmed by 3 bases and 9 bases, with 16 bases remaining between them. The CDR3 spans 15 residues. The V gene's germline CDR1 is SGHRS and CDR2 YFSETQ. The CDR3 loop is CASSSDLTRGSPLHF. CDR3 bases: TGCGCCAGCAGCTCAGACCTAACACGGGGTTCACCCCTCCACTTT.